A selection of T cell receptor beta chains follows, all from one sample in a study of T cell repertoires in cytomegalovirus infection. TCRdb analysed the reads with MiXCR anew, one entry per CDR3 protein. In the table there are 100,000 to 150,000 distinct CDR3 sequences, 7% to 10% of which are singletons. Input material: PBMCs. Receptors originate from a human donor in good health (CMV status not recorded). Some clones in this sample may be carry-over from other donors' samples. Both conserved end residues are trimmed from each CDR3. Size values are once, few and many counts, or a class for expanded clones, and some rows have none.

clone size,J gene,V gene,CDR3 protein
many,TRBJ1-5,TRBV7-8,ASSLEGQSSNQPQH
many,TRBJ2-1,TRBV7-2,ASSLGIWDVEEREQF
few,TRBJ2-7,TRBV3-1,ASSQDSGTGAYEQY
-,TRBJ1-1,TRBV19,ASLGLVNTEAF
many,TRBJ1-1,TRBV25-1,ASSENRGAQIAEAF
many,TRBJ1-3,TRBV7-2,ASSLIGISSSGNTIY
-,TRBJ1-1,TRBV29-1,SAPGHGTEAF
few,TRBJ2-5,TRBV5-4,ASRSELLQETQY
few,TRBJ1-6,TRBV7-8,ASSLDRLALH
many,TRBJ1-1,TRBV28,ASRRADRAVKTEAF
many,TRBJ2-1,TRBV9,ASSLGTDPSGEQF
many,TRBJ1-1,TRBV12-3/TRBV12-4,ASSLSGEAF
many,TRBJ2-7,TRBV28,ASSPSKGESSYEQY
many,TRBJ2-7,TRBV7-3,ASSPLPGPTLGEQY
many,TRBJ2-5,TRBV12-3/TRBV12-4,ASQGSRGETQY
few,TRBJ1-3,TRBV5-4,ASSLAGQGAYTIY
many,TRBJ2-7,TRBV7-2,ASSLGSLRNYEQY
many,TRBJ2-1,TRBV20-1,SATDRGSGQF
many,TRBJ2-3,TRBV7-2,ASSPSSGTSGTQY
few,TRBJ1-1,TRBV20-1,SARGGSKNTEAF
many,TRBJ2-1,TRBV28,ASSLSSGAGGNEQF
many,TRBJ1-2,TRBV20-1,SAIVQGLDYGYT
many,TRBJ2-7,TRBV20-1,SARDRRTGIAEQY
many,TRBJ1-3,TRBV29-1,SVRQPFSGNTIY
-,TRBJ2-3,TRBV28,ASSLLVPDTQY